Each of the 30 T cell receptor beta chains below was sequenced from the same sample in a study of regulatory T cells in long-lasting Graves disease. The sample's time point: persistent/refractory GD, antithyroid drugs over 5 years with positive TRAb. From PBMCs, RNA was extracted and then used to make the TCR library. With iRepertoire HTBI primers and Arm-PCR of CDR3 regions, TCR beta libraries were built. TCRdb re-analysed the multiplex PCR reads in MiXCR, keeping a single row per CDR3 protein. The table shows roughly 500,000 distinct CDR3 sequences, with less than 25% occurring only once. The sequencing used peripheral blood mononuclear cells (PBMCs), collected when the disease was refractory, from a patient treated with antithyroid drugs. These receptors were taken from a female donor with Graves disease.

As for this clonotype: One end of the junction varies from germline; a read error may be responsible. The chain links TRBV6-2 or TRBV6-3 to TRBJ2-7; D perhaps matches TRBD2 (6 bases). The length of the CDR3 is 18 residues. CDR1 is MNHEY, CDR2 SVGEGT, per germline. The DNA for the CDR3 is TGTGCCAGCAGTTATCTGACCCTGGAGGGGAGTGAGCCCTACGAACAGTACTTC. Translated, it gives CASSYLTLEGSEPYEQYF.

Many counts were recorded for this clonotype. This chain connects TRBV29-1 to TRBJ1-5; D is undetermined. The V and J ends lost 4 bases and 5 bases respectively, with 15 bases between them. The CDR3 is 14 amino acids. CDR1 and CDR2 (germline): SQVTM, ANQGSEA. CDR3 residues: CSVGRQPGDQPQHF. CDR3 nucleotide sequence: TGCAGCGTTGGGAGGCAACCTGGGGATCAGCCCCAGCATTTT.

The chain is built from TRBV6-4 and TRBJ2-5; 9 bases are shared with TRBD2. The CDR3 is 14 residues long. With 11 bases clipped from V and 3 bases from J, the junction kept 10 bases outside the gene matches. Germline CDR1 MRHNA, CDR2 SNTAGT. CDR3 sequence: CAPLRLAGKETQYF. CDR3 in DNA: TGTGCCCCCCTACGGCTAGCGGGGAAAGAGACCCAGTACTTC.

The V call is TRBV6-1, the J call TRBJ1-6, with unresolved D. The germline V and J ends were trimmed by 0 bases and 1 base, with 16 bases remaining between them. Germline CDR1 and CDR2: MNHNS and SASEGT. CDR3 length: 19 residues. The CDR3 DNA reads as TGTGCCAGCAGTGAAGCCGGCCTCGCCCGGGGTTCCTATAATTCACCCCTCCACTTT. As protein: CASSEAGLARGSYNSPLHF.

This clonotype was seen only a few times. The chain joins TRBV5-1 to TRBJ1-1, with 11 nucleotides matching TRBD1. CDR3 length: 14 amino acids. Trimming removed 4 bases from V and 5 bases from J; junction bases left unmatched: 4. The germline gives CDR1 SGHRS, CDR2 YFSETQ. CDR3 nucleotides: TGCGCCAGCAGCGCCGGGACAGGGGGTACTGAAGCTTTCTTT. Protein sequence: CASSAGTGGTEAFF.

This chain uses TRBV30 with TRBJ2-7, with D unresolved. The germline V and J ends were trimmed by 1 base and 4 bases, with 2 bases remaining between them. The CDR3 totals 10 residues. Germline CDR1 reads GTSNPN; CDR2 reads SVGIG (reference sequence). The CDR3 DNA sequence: TGTGCCTGGAGTGAATACGAGCAGTACTTC. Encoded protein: CAWSEYEQYF. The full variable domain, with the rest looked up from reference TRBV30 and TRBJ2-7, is SQTIHQWPATLVQPVGSPLSLECTVEGTSNPNLYWYRQAAGRGLQLLFYSVGIGQISSEVPQNLSASRPQDRQFILSSKKLLLSDSGFYLCAWSEYEQYFGPGTRLTVT.

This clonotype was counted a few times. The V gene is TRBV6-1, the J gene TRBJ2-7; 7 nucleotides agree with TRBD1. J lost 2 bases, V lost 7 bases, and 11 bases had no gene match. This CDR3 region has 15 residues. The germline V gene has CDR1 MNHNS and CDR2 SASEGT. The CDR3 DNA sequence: TGTGCCAGCACCCAACGACAGGGAGCGGCCTACGAGCAGTACTTC. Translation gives CASTQRQGAAYEQYF.

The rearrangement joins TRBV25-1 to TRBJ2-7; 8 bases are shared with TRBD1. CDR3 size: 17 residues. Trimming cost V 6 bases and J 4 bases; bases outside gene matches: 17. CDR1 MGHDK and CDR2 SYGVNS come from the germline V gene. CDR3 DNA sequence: TGTGCCAGCAGAAAATATCGAGGACAGGGAGAAAGATACGAGCAGTACTTC. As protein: CASRKYRGQGERYEQYF.

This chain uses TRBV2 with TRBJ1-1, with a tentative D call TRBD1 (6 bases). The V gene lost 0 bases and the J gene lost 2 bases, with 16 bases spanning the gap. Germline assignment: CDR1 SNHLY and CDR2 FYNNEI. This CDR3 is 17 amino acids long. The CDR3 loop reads CASSEAGHRWYNTEAFF. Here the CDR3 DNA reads TGTGCCAGCAGTGAAGCGGGACATAGATGGTACAACACTGAAGCTTTCTTT.

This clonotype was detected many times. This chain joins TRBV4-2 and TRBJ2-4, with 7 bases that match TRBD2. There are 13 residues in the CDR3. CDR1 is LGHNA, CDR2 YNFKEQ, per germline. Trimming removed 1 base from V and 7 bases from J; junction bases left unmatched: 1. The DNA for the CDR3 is TGTGCCAGCAGCCAAGTGGGGGGGAACATTCAGTACTTC. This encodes CASSQVGGNIQYF.

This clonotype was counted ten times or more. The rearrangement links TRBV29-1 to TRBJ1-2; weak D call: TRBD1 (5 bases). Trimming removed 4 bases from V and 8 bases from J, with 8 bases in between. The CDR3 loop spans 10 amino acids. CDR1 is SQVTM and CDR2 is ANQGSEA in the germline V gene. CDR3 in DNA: TGCAGCGTTGGCGGGGACGGCTACACCTTC. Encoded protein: CSVGGDGYTF.

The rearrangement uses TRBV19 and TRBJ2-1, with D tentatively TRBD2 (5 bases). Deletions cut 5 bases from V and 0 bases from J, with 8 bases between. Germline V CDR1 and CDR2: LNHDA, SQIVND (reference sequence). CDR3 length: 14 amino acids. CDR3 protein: CASSEGNSYNEQFF. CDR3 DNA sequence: TGTGCCAGTAGTGAGGGAAACTCCTACAATGAGCAGTTCTTC. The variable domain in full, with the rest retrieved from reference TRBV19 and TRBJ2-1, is DGGITQSPKYLFRKEGQNVTLSCEQNLNHDAMYWYRQDPGQGLRLIYYSQIVNDFQKGDIAEGYSVSREKKESFPLTVTSAQKNPTAFYLCASSEGNSYNEQFFGPGTRLTVL.

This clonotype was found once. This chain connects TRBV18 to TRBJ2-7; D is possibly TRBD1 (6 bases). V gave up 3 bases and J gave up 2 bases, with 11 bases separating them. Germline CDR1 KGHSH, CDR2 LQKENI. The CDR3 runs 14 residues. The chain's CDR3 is CASSPGHSPYEQYF. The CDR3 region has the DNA TGTGCCAGCTCACCGGGACATAGCCCCTACGAGCAGTACTTC. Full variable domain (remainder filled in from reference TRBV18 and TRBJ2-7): NAGVMQNPRHLVRRRGQEARLRCSPMKGHSHVYWYRQLPEEGLKFMVYLQKENIIDESGMPKERFSAEFPKEGPSILRIQQVVRGDSAAYFCASSPGHSPYEQYFGPGTRLTVT.

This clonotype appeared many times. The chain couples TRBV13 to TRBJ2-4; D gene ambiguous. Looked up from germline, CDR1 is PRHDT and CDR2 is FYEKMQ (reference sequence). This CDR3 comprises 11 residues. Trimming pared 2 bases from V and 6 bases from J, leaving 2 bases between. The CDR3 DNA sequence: TGTGCCAGCAGCTTATCAAACATTCAGTACTTC. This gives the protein CASSLSNIQYF.

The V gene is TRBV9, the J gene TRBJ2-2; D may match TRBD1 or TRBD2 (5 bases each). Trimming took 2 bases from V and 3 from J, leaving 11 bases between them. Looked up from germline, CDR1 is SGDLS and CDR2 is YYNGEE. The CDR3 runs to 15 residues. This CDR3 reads CASSVRDGHTGELFF. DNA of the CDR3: TGTGCCAGCAGCGTCCGGGACGGACACACCGGGGAGCTGTTTTTT.

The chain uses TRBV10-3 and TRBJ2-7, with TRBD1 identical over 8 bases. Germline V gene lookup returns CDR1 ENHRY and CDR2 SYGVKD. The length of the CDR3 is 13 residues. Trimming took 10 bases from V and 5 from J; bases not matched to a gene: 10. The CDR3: CATGSGGGDEQYF. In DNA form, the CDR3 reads TGTGCCACCGGGTCAGGGGGCGGAGACGAGCAGTACTTC.

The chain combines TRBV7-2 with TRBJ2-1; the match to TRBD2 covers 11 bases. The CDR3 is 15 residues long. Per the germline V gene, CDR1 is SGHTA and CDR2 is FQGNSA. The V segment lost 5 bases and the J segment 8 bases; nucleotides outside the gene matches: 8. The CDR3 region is CASSLPTSGKDEQFF. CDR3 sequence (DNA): TGTGCCAGCAGCCTCCCGACTAGCGGGAAAGATGAGCAGTTCTTC.

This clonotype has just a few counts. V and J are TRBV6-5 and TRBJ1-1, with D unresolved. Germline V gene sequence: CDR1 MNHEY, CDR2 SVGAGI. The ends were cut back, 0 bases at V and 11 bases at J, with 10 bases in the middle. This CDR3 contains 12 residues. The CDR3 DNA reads TGTGCCAGCAGTTACTCCGGGGATCGGGCTTTCTTT. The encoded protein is CASSYSGDRAFF.

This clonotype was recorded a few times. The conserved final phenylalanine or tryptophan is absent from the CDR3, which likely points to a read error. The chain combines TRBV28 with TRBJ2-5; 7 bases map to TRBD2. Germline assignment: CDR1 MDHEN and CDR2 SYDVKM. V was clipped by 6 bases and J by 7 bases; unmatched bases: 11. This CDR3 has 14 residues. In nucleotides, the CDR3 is TGTGCCAGCAGCGAAGCGGGACTCGGTAGGACCCAGTACCTC. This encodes CASSEAGLGRTQYL.

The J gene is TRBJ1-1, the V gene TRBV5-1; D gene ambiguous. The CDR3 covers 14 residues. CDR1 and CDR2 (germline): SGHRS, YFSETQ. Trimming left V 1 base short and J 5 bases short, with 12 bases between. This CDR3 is CASSLTGKGTEAFF. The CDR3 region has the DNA TGCGCCAGCAGCTTGACCGGGAAAGGGACTGAAGCTTTCTTT.

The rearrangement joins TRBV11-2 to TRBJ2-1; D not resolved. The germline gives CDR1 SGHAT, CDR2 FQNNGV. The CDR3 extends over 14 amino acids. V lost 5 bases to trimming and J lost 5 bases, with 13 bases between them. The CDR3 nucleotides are TGTGCCAGCAGCCACGACCCGCGCCACAATGAGCAGTTCTTC. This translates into CASSHDPRHNEQFF.

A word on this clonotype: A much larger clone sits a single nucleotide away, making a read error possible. CDR3 in amino acids: CASSFGTGGRYEQYF. For the CDR3, the DNA is TGCGCCAGCAGCTTCGGGACAGGGGGCCGGTACGAGCAGTACTTC. V is TRBV4-1 and J is TRBJ2-7; 12 nucleotides match TRBD1. Germline CDR1 and CDR2: MGHRA and YSYEKL. V was clipped by 5 bases and J by 4 bases; unmatched bases: 6. This CDR3 has 15 residues.

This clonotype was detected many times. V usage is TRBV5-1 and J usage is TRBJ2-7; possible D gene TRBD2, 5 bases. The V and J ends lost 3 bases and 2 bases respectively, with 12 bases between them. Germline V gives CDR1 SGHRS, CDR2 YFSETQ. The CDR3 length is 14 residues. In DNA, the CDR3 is TGCGCCAGCAGCTCCTGGACCGGGGCCTACGAGCAGTACTTC. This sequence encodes CASSSWTGAYEQYF. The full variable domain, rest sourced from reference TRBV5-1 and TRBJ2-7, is KAGVTQTPRYLIKTRGQQVTLSCSPISGHRSVSWYQQTPGQGLQFLFEYFSETQRNKGNFPGRFSGRQFSNSRSEMNVSTLELGDSALYLCASSSWTGAYEQYFGPGTRLTVT.

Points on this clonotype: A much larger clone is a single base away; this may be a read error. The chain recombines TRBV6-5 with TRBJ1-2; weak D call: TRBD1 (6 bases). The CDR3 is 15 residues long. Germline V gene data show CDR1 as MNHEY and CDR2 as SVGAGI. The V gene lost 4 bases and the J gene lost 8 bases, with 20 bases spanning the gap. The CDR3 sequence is CASSFQGSVLRGYTF. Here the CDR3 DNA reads TGTGCCAGCAGTTTCCAGGGGTCGGTTTTGAGGGGCTACACCTTC.

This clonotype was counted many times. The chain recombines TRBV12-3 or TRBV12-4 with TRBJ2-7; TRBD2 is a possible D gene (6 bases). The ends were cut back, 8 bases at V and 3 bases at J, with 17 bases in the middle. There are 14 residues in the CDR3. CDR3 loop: CASGGLKGIYEQYF. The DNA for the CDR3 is TGTGCCAGCGGGGGACTCAAGGGAATCTACGAGCAGTACTTC.

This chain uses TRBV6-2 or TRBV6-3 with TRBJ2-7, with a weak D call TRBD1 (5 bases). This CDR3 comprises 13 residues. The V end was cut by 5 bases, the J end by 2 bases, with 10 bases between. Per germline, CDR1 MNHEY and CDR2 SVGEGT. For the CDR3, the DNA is TGTGCCAGCAGTGCGACAGTAGCCTACGAGCAGTACTTC. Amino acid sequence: CASSATVAYEQYF.

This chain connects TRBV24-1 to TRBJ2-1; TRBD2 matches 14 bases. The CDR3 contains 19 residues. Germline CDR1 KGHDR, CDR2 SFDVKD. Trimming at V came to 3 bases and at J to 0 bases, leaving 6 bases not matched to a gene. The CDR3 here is CATSDMTSGRDSSYNEQFF. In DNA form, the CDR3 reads TGTGCCACCAGTGATATGACTAGCGGGAGGGATAGCTCCTACAATGAGCAGTTCTTC.

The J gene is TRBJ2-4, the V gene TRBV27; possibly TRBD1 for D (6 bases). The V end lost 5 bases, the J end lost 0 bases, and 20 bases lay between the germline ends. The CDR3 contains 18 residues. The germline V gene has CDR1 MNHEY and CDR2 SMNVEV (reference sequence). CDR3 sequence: CASSATGTSLLAKNIQYF. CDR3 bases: TGTGCCAGCAGTGCGACAGGTACCTCACTACTAGCCAAAAACATTCAGTACTTC.

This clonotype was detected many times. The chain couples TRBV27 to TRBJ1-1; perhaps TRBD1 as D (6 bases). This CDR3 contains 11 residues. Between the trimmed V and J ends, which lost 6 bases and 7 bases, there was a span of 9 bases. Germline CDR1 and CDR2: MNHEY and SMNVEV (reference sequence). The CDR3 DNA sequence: TGTGCCAGCAGGAAGACAGGTGAAGCTTTCTTT. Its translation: CASRKTGEAFF.

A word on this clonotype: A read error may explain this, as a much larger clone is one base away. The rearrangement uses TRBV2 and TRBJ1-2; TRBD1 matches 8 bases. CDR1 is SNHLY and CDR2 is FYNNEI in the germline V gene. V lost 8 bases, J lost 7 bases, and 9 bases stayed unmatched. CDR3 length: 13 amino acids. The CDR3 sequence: CASGGDRTFGYTF. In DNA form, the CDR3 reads TGTGCCAGCGGGGGGGACAGGACCTTTGGCTACACCTTC.